This T cell receptor beta chain comes out of a study of response to subunit inactivated influenza vaccine. This clonotype occurred a few times. The CDR3 is 15 amino acids. In germline, CDR1 is SGHRS, CDR2 YFSETQ. V gave up 0 bases and J gave up 4 bases, with 11 bases separating them. TCRdb analysed the RT-PCR reads with MiXCR anew, one entry per CDR3 protein. The sample holds about 620,000 distinct CDR3 sequences; roughly 12% are singletons and the top ten take 11%. Another study also made use of these data, one on T cells expressing NK-cell markers. That publication notes: Synthesis of TCR beta cDNA relied on 5'RACE template switching carrying UMIs. It was sorted CD3+CD56-NKG2C+, CD3+CD56+NKG2C- and CD3+CD56+NKG2C+ T cells that provided the TCR beta repertoires.

The rearrangement joins TRBV5-1 to TRBJ1-5; no clear D. The receptor's source is a man aged 50-60 years who received an inactivated influenza vaccine. The sequenced sample was PBMCs from blood, obtained on the day of vaccination. The DNA of the CDR3 is TGCGCCAGCAGCTTGGGGCCATCCGGGAATCAGCCCCAGCATTTT. Amino acid sequence: CASSLGPSGNQPQHF.